Listed below are T cell receptor beta chains from one sample, sequenced in a study of blood T cells in healthy people across ages. TCRdb called the 5' RACE reads again in MiXCR, with one record for every CDR3 protein. The data contain 1,100,000 or so distinct CDR3 sequences, more than 35% of them singletons. Sequencing was carried out using blood. The receptors come from a woman aged 55-70 years in good health. The CDR3 runs from the conserved cysteine through the conserved F or W. A D gene is named only where the DNA matches it firmly. Only some rows state a clone size, as once, few, many or a class for expanded clones.

>-|TRBJ1-2|TRBV6-5|-
TGTGCCAGCAGTTATCGACAGACCTATGGCTACACCTTC
CASSYRQTYGYTF
>-|TRBJ1-1|TRBV7-2|-
TGTGCCAGCGCCCTTGACAGTAACACTGAAGCTTTCTTT
CASALDSNTEAFF
>TRBD1|TRBJ2-3|TRBV10-3|many
TGTGCCAGCCGGGACAGGGGGCTTGGAGATACGCAGTATTTT
CASRDRGLGDTQYF
>-|TRBJ2-4|TRBV7-9|-
TGTGCCAGCAGCTCCGCCCCCTCAGGGTACTCGAGAGCCAAAAACATTCAGTACTTC
CASSSAPSGYSRAKNIQYF
>TRBD1|TRBJ2-1|TRBV25-1|once
TGTGCCAGCAGTGAATATCCGGGGACAGGGGGCAGCGATGAGCAGTTCTTC
CASSEYPGTGGSDEQFF
>-|TRBJ2-4|TRBV12-3/TRBV12-4|-
TGTGCCAGCAGTTTGTCCCCTGGGACATTTGACATTCAGTACTTC
CASSLSPGTFDIQYF
>TRBD2|TRBJ2-7|TRBV29-1|many
TGCAGCGTCGGCGGGAGCTACGAGCAGTACTTC
CSVGGSYEQYF
>-|TRBJ2-1|TRBV20-1|-
TGCAGTGCTTTGCCGTTGGGCTACAATGAGCAGTTCTTC
CSALPLGYNEQFF
>-|TRBJ2-6|TRBV7-9|-
TGTGCCAGCAGCTTAGCTGCGGCTGGGGCCAACGTCCTGACTTTC
CASSLAAAGANVLTF
>-|TRBJ2-7|TRBV6-5|few
TGTGCCAGCAGTACGGACATTTCCTACGAGCAGTACTTC
CASSTDISYEQYF
>TRBD2|TRBJ2-1|TRBV3-1|few
TGTGCCAGCAGCCCCCGACTAGCCCTAACTGGCGATGAGCAGTTCTTC
CASSPRLALTGDEQFF
>-|TRBJ2-7|TRBV12-3/TRBV12-4|-
TGTGCCAGCACTCAGAGTGGGCTTAGCTCCTACGAGCAGTACTTC
CASTQSGLSSYEQYF
>-|TRBJ2-1|TRBV6-1|-
TGTGCCAGCGACGGACAGACAGATGAGCAGTTCTTC
CASDGQTDEQFF
>-|TRBJ2-7|TRBV13|-
TGTGCCAGCAGCTTAAACGGGGAGTCTTCCTACGAGCAGTACTTC
CASSLNGESSYEQYF
>TRBD2|TRBJ2-7|TRBV12-3/TRBV12-4|many
TGTGCCAGCCGGCTAGCGGGCGCCTCCTACGAGCAGTACTTC
CASRLAGASYEQYF
>TRBD2|TRBJ2-1|TRBV25-1|-
TGTGCCAGCAGCCCCCCCGGGACTAGAATCAATGAGCAGTTCTTC
CASSPPGTRINEQFF
>-|TRBJ2-7|TRBV7-3|few
TGTGCCAGCAGCTTGACTCCTCTCTACGAGCAGTACTTC
CASSLTPLYEQYF
>TRBD1|TRBJ1-1|TRBV11-2|-
TGTGCCAGCAGCCCTAGGACAGGGAAGGCTCTGCACACTGAAGCTTTCTTT
CASSPRTGKALHTEAFF
>-|TRBJ1-2|TRBV27|few
TGTGCCAGCAGGATGGGAAACACTAACTATGGCTACACCTTC
CASRMGNTNYGYTF
>-|TRBJ2-2|TRBV18|few
TGTGCCAGCTCACCTTTAACACTTAGGAACACCGGGGAGCTGTTTTTT
CASSPLTLRNTGELFF
>TRBD1|TRBJ1-6|TRBV20-1|-
TGCAGTGCCAGGGGACAGGGCAGCTCCTATAATTCACCCCTCCACTTT
CSARGQGSSYNSPLHF
>TRBD1|TRBJ1-2|TRBV19|-
TGTGCCAGCGGACAGGGCTATGGCTACACCTTC
CASGQGYGYTF
>-|TRBJ2-5|TRBV25-1|-
TGTGCCAGCAGTGAATCCGGGCAGGGGATGCGAGAGACCCAGTACTTC
CASSESGQGMRETQYF
>-|TRBJ1-4|TRBV4-1|few
TGCGCCAGCAGCCAAGGGGGACGGAATAATGAAAAACTGTTTTTT
CASSQGGRNNEKLFF
>-|TRBJ1-1|TRBV29-1|-
TGCAGCGAAAAACAGGTGAACACTGAAGCTTTCTTT
CSEKQVNTEAFF
>-|TRBJ1-4|TRBV9|few
TGTGCCAGCAGCTACACAGGGACCTATAATGAAAAACTGTTTTTT
CASSYTGTYNEKLFF
>-|TRBJ2-7|TRBV28|-
TGTGCCAGCAGTTTGAGGGCCCGTCTCTACGAGCAGTACTTC
CASSLRARLYEQYF
>TRBD2|TRBJ2-3|TRBV27|-
TGTGCCAGCAGCCTTAGCGGGAGGGCCCTCACAGATACGCAGTATTTT
CASSLSGRALTDTQYF
>TRBD1|TRBJ2-4|TRBV2|-
TGTGCCAGCAGGGGACAGGGTGGATCCAAAAACATTCAGTACTTC
CASRGQGGSKNIQYF
>TRBD1|TRBJ2-5|TRBV4-2|-
TGTGCCAGCAGCCAAGATATGGGGACAGGGGTCCAAGGGACCCAGTACTTC
CASSQDMGTGVQGTQYF
>TRBD2|TRBJ2-7|TRBV20-1|-
TGCAGTGCTGAGCTAGCGGAGAGCTCCTACGAGCAGTACTTC
CSAELAESSYEQYF
>-|TRBJ1-2|TRBV27|few
TGTGCCAGCAGTGCGATAGGCTATGGCTACACCTTC
CASSAIGYGYTF
>-|TRBJ1-5|TRBV27|-
TGTGCCAGCAGTCCCTCGGCACACTTAACCTATAGCAATCAGCCCCAGCATTTT
CASSPSAHLTYSNQPQHF
>TRBD2|TRBJ2-1|TRBV3-1|-
TGTGCCAGCAGCCAAGGTCTAGCGGAGATAGTTGAGCAGTTCTTC
CASSQGLAEIVEQFF
>-|TRBJ2-1|TRBV6-2/TRBV6-3|-
TGTGCCAGCAGTTACGCGCAGGGGATAACCTACAATGAGCAGTTCTTC
CASSYAQGITYNEQFF
>-|TRBJ2-3|TRBV20-1|few
TGCAGTGCTCCAAATCTAGCGCGAAGCACAGATACGCAGTATTTT
CSAPNLARSTDTQYF
>-|TRBJ2-7|TRBV5-1|once
TGCGCCAGCAGCTTGGATAACAGGCACGCCTACGAGCAGTACTTC
CASSLDNRHAYEQYF
>-|TRBJ2-7|TRBV11-2|few
TGTGCCAGCAGCTTGATGGGGGTGTCTAGCTACGAGCAGTACTTC
CASSLMGVSSYEQYF
>-|TRBJ2-3|TRBV10-2|-
TGCGCCGTCCGGGGACTTACCACAGATACGCAGTATTTT
CAVRGLTTDTQYF
>TRBD1|TRBJ2-7|TRBV28|few
TGTGCCAGCAACCCGTCGGGACAGAGCTCCTACGAGCAGTACTTC
CASNPSGQSSYEQYF
>TRBD2|TRBJ2-3|TRBV5-1|-
TGCGCCAGCAGGGGGACACTAGCGGGAGTAGGGTCCACAGATACGCAGTATTTT
CASRGTLAGVGSTDTQYF
>-|TRBJ2-5|TRBV27|few
TGTGCCAGCAGTTACGCGATCTCCAAAGAGACCCAGTACTTC
CASSYAISKETQYF
>TRBD2|TRBJ2-1|TRBV10-3|-
TGTGCCATCAGTCCCGGGACTAGCAATTACAATGAGCAGTTCTTC
CAISPGTSNYNEQFF
>TRBD2|TRBJ2-1|TRBV7-9|-
TGTGCCAGCAGAGACCGACTAGCTGATACAAATGAGCAGTTCTTC
CASRDRLADTNEQFF
>TRBD2|TRBJ2-3|TRBV6-5|-
TGTGCCAGCAGTTACGGTGTAGCGGGCGGCACAGATACGCAGTATTTT
CASSYGVAGGTDTQYF
>TRBD2|TRBJ2-1|TRBV9|many
TGTGCCAGCAGCGTAGCGGGGGGGAATGAGCAGTTCTTC
CASSVAGGNEQFF
>TRBD2|TRBJ2-1|TRBV7-9|-
TGTGCCAGCAGCTTAACGGGACTAGCGGCCTACAATGAGCAGTTCTTC
CASSLTGLAAYNEQFF
>TRBD2|TRBJ2-1|TRBV10-1|few
TGCGCCAGCAGTGACTTTAGCGGGAGTTATGAGCAGTTCTTC
CASSDFSGSYEQFF
>-|TRBJ1-1|TRBV6-1|few
TGTGCCAGCAGTGATCGGCGGCAGGCAGGAACTGAAGCTTTCTTT
CASSDRRQAGTEAFF
>-|TRBJ2-5|TRBV4-3|-
TGCGCCAGCAGCCAAGATCGCGACAGAGTGGGAGGAGAGACCCAGTACTTC
CASSQDRDRVGGETQYF
>-|TRBJ1-1|TRBV20-1|-
TGCAGTGCTAGAGATGGACGCTTTGAAGCTTTCTTT
CSARDGRFEAFF
>-|TRBJ1-6|TRBV12-3/TRBV12-4|few
TGTGCCAGCAGTTCGACACCTATTGGGGGGCTTGGTTCACCCCTCCACTTT
CASSSTPIGGLGSPLHF
>TRBD2|TRBJ2-1|TRBV5-4|-
TGTGCCAGCAGTAACCCTACGAGACTAGCGGAGGGCAATGAGCAGTTCTTC
CASSNPTRLAEGNEQFF
>-|TRBJ2-1|TRBV7-9|-
TGTGCCAGCAAGAGGGAGGACAATGAGCAGTTCTTC
CASKREDNEQFF
>-|TRBJ2-4|TRBV29-1|-
TGCAGCGTTGAAGATCGCTCTCAGGGGGAGGGTTACATTCAGTACTTC
CSVEDRSQGEGYIQYF
>TRBD2|TRBJ2-1|TRBV9|-
TGTGCCAGCAGCGTCAGGGCAGGACTAGCGGACAATGAGCAGTTCTTC
CASSVRAGLADNEQFF